The 4 T cell receptor beta chains below come from one sample, sequenced in a study of OX40 agonist ivuxolimab in advanced cancers. The table came from immunoSEQ multiplex PCR; TCRdb's copy has only in-frame clones and leaves some out. In the table there are about 69,000 clones, 90% to 95% of which are singletons. The specimen was CD4+ or CD8+ T cells sorted from blood, collected in a trial of the OX40 agonist ivuxolimab. The receptors were gathered from an adult with an advanced solid tumor such as melanoma, head and neck, liver or kidney cancer.

The chain uses TRBV6-5 and TRBJ2-3; 9 bases line up with TRBD2. CDR1 is MNHEY and CDR2 is SVGAGI in the germline V gene. The CDR3 consists of 15 residues. With V trimmed by 8 bases and J by 1 base, 7 bases remained unmatched. Here the CDR3 reads CASGFLAGGTDTQYF. In nucleotides, the CDR3 is TGTGCCAGCGGTTTTTTAGCGGGAGGCACAGATACGCAGTATTTT.

The chain uses TRBV5-1 and TRBJ2-7, with 7 bases aligning to TRBD1. Germline loops: CDR1 SGHRS, CDR2 YFSETQ. The CDR3 runs to 14 residues. The V gene end was trimmed by 3 bases and the J gene end by 2 bases; junction bases not matched to a gene: 5. In DNA form, the CDR3 reads TGCGCCAGCAGCTCACTCCAGGGGGCCTACGAGCAGTACTTC. Protein sequence: CASSSLQGAYEQYF.

V is TRBV18 and J is TRBJ1-6; possible D gene TRBD1, 6 bases. CDR3 size: 14 residues. CDR1 KGHSH and CDR2 LQKENI come from the germline V gene. V was clipped by 5 bases and J by 7 bases, with 12 bases between them. The CDR3 DNA follows: TGTGCCAGCTCAACTGGACAGAGGAATTCACCCCTCCACTTT. Protein: CASSTGQRNSPLHF.

This rearrangement joins TRBV27 to TRBJ2-7; 7 bases align to TRBD2. Germline V gene data show CDR1 as MNHEY and CDR2 as SMNVEV (reference sequence). V gave up 4 bases and J gave up 2 bases; unmatched junction bases: 5. The CDR3 length is 14 residues. CDR3 bases: TGTGCCAGCAGTTCGCGGGAGTTTCCCTACGAGCAGTACTTC. Encoded protein: CASSSREFPYEQYF.